The entry that follows covers one TCR beta chain sequence. The antigen is not known. This specimen belongs to a study of shared clonotypes between healthy human individuals. Whole-study context: Donors, aged 18 to 49, were a couple of women and three men.

Libraries were prepared by immunoSEQ multiplex PCR; TCRdb keeps only in-frame clonotypes and omits some of them. The sample records around 200,000 clones, 60% to 75% being singletons. Study-wide results and limits: Sampling was confined to blood; repertoires within tissues likely differ.

CDR3 size: 14 residues. The ends were cut back, 2 bases at V and 2 bases at J, with 10 bases in the middle. Germline CDR1 is SGHAT and CDR2 is FQNNGV. This rearrangement joins TRBV11-2 to TRBJ2-7, with D possibly being TRBD2 (6 bases). The receptor was isolated from a man in his thirties or forties in good health. The sequencing input was memory CD4+ T cells sorted from blood. As to subset: CD45RA-negative fraction. The CDR3 reads CASSLQPGAYEQYF. The CDR3 nucleotides read TGTGCCAGCAGCTTACAGCCGGGGGCCTACGAGCAGTACTTC. The whole variable domain, filled in from reference TRBV11-2 and TRBJ2-7, reads EAGVAQSPRYKIIEKRQSVAFWCNPISGHATLYWYQQILGQGPKLLIQFQNNGVVDDSQLPKDRFSAERLKGVDSTLKIQPAKLEDSAVYLCASSLQPGAYEQYFGPGTRLTVT.